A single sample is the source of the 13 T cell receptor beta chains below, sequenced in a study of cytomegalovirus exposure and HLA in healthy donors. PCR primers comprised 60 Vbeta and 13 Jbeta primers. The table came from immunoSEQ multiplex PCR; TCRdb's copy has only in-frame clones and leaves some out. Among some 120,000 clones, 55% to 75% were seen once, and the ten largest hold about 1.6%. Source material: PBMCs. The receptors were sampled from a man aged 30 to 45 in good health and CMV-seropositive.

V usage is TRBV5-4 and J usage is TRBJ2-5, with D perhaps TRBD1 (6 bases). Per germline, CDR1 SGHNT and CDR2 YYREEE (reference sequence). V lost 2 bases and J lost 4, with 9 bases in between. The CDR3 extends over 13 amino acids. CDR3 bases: TGTGCCAGCAGCTTCCCAGGGGTAGAGACCCAGTACTTC. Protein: CASSFPGVETQYF. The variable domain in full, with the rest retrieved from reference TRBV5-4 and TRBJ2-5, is ETGVTQSPTHLIKTRGQQVTLRCSSQSGHNTVSWYQQALGQGPQFIFQYYREEENGRGNFPPRFSGLQFPNYSSELNVNALELDDSALYLCASSFPGVETQYFGPGTRLLVL.

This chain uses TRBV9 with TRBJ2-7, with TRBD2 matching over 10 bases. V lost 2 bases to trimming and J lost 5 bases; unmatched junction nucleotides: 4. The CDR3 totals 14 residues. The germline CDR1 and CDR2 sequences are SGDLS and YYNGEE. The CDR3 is CASSVTGTSDEQYF. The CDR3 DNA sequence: TGTGCCAGCAGCGTGACCGGGACTAGCGACGAGCAGTACTTC.

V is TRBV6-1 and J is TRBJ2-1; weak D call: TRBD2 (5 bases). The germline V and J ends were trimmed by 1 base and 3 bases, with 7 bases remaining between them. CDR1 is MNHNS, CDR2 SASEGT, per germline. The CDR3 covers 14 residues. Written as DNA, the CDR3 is TGTGCCAGCAGTGAAGACGGACTCTACAATGAGCAGTTCTTC. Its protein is CASSEDGLYNEQFF.

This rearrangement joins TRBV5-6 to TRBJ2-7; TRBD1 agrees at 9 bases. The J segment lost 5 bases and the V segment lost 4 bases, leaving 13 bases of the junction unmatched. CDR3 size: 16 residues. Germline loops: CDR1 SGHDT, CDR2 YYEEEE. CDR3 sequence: CASSHYGTGWLDEQYF. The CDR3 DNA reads TGTGCCAGCAGCCATTATGGGACAGGGTGGTTGGACGAGCAGTACTTC.

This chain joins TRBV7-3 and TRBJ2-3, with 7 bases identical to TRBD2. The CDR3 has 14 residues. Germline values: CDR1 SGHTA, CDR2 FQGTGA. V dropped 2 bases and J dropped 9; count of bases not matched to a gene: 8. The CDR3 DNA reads TGTGCCAGCAGCTTACTAGCGGCCGAGAAGACGCAGTATTTT. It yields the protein CASSLLAAEKTQYF.

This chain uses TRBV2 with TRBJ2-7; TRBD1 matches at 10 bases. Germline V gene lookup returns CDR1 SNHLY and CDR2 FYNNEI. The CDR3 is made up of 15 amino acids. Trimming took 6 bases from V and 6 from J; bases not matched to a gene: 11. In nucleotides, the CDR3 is TGTGCCAGCAGCACACTCCGACAGGGGGCGGGCGAGCAGTACTTC. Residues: CASSTLRQGAGEQYF.

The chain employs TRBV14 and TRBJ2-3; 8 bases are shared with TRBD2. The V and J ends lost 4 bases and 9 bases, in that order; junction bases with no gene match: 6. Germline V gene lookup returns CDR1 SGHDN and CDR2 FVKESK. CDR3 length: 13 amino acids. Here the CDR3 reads CASSRTTSGTQYF. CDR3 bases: TGTGCCAGCAGCCGAACCACTAGCGGCACGCAGTATTTT. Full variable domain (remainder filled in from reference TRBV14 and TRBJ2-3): EAGVTQFPSHSVIEKGQTVTLRCDPISGHDNLYWYRRVMGKEIKFLLHFVKESKQDESGMPNNRFLAERTGGTYSTLKVQPAELEDSGVYFCASSRTTSGTQYFGPGTRLTVL.

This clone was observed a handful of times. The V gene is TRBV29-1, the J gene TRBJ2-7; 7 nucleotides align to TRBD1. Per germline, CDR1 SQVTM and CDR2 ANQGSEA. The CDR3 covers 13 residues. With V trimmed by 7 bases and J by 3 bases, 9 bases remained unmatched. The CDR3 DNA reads TGCAGCGCGCGGTGGGACAGAGACTACGAGCAGTACTTC. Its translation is CSARWDRDYEQYF.

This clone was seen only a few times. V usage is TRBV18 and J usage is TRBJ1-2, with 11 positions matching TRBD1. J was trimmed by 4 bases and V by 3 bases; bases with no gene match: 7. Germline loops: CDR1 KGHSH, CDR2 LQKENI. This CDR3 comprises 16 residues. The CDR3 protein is CASSPLRDRGVYGYTF. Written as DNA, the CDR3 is TGTGCCAGCTCACCCTTGCGGGACAGGGGGGTCTATGGCTACACCTTC. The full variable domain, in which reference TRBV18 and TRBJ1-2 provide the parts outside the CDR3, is NAGVMQNPRHLVRRRGQEARLRCSPMKGHSHVYWYRQLPEEGLKFMVYLQKENIIDESGMPKERFSAEFPKEGPSILRIQQVVRGDSAAYFCASSPLRDRGVYGYTFGSGTRLTVV.

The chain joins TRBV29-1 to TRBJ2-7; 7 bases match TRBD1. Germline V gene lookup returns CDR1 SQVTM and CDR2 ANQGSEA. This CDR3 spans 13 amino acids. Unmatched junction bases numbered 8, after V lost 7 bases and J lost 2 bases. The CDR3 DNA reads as TGCAGCGCCTTGGGGCAGGGGGCCTACGAGCAGTACTTC. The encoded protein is CSALGQGAYEQYF.

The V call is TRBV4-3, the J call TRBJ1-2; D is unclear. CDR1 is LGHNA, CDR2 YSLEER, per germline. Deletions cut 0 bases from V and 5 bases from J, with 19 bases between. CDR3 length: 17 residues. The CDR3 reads CASSQDLETHDLYGYTF. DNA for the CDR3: TGCGCCAGCAGCCAAGATCTGGAGACGCACGACTTATATGGCTACACCTTC.

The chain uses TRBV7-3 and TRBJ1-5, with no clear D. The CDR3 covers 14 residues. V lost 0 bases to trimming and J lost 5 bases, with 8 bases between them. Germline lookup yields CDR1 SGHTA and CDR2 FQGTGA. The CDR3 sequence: CASSLTGGDQPQHF. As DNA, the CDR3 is TGTGCCAGCAGCTTAACAGGCGGGGATCAGCCCCAGCATTTT.

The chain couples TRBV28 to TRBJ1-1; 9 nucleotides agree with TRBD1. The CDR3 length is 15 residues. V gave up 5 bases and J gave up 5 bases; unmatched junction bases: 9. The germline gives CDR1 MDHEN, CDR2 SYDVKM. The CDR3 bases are TGTGCCAGCAGTAATCCGGGACAGGGAAGTACTGAAGCTTTCTTT. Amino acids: CASSNPGQGSTEAFF.